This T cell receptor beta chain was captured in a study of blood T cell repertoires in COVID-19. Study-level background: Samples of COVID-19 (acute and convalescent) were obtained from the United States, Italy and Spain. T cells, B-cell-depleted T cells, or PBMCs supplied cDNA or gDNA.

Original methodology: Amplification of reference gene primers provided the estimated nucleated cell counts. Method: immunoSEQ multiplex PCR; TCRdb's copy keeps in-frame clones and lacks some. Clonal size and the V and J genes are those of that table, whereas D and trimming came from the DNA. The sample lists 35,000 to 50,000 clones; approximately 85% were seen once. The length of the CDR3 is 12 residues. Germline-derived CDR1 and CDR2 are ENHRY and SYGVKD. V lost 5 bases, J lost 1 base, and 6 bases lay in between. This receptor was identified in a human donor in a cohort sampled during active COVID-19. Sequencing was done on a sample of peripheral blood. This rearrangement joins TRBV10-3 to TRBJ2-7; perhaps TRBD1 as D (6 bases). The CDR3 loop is CAISTGSYEQYF. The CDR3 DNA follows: TGTGCCATCAGTACAGGGTCCTACGAGCAGTACTTC.